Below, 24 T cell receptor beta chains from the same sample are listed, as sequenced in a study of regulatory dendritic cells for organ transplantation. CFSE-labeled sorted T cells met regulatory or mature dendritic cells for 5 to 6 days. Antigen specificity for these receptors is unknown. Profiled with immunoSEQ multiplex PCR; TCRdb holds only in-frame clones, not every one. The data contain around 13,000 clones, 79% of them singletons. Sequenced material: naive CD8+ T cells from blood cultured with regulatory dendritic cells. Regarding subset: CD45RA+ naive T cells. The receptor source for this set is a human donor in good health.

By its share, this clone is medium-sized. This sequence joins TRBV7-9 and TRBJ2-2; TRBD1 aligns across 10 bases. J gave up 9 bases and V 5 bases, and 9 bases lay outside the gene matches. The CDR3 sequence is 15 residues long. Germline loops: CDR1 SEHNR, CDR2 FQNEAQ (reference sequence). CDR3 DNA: TGTGCCAGCAGCCCAACGGGACAGGGGTCCCGGGAGCTGTTTTTT. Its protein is CASSPTGQGSRELFF. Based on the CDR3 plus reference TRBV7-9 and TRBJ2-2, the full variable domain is DTGVSQNPRHKITKRGQNVTFRCDPISEHNRLYWYRQTLGQGPEFLTYFQNEAQLEKSRLLSDRFSAERPKGSFSTLEIQRTEQGDSAMYLCASSPTGQGSRELFFGEGSRLTVL.

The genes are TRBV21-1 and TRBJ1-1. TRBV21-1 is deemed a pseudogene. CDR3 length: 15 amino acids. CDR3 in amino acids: CASSKEARGATEAFF. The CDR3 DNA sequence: TGTGCCAGCAGCAAAGAGGCTCGGGGTGCCACTGAAGCTTTCTTT.

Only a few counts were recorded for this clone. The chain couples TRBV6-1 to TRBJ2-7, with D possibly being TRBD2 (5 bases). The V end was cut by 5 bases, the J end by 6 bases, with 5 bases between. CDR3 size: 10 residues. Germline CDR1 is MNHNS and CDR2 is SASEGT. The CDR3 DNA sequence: TGTGCCAGCAGTAGCGGCGAGCAGTACTTC. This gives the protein CASSSGEQYF.

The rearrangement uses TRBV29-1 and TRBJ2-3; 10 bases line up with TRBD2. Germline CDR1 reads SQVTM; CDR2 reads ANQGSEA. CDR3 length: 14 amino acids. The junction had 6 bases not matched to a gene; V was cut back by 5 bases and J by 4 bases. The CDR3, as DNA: TGCAGCGTTCTAGCGGGGGTCATCCCAGATACGCAGTATTTT. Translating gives CSVLAGVIPDTQYF.

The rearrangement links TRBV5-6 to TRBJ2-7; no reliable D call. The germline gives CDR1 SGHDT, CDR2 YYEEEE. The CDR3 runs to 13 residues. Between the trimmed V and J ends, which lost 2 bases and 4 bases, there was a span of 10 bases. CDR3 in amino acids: CASSFGQEYEQYF. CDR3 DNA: TGTGCCAGCAGCTTCGGCCAGGAATACGAGCAGTACTTC.

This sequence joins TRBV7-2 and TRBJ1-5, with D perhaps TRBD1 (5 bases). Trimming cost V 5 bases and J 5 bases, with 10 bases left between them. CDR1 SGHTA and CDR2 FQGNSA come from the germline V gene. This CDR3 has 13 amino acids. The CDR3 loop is CASSPSGYQPQHF. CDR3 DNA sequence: TGTGCCAGCAGCCCCTCAGGGTATCAGCCCCAGCATTTT.

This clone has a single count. The CDR3 reads CASSNRGGPNTEAFF. The CDR3 DNA is TGTGCCAGCAGCAACCGGGGGGGCCCGAACACTGAAGCTTTCTTT. The chain carries TRBV13 and TRBJ1-1, with D perhaps matching TRBD1 (6 bases). CDR1 is PRHDT and CDR2 is FYEKMQ in the germline V gene (reference sequence). The CDR3 extends over 15 amino acids. The V end was cut by 5 bases, the J end by 1 base, with 14 bases between.

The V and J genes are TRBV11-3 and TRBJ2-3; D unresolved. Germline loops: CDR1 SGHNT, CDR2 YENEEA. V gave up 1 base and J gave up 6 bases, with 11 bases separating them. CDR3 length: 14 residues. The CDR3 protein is CASSLGLVVDTQYF. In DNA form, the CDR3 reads TGTGCCAGCAGCTTAGGTCTAGTCGTGGATACGCAGTATTTT.

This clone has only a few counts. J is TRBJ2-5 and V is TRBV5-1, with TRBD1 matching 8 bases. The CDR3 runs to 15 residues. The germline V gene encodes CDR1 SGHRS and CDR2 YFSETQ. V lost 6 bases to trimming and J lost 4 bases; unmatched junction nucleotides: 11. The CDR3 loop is CASTITGRGLETQYF. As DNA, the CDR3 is TGCGCCAGCACCATAACCGGCAGGGGGCTAGAGACCCAGTACTTC.

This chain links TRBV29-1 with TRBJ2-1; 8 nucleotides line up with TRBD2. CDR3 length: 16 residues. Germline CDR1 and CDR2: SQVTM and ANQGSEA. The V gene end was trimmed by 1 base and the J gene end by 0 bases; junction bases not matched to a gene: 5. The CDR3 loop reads CSVEGAGGSSYNEQFF. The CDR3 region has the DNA TGCAGCGTTGAAGGGGCGGGGGGATCCTCCTACAATGAGCAGTTCTTC.

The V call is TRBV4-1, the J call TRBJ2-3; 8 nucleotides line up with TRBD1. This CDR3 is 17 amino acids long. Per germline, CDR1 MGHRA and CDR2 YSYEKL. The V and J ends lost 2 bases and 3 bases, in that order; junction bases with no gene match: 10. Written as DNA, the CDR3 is TGCGCCAGCAGCCAACCCTTGACAGGGGTAGAGACAGATACGCAGTATTTT. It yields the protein CASSQPLTGVETDTQYF.

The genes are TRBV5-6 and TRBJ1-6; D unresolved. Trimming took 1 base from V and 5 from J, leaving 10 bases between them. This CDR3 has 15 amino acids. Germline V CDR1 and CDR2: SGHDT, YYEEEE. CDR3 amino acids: CASSLPGSDNSPLHF. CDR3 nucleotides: TGTGCCAGCAGCTTGCCCGGGTCAGATAATTCACCCCTCCACTTT.

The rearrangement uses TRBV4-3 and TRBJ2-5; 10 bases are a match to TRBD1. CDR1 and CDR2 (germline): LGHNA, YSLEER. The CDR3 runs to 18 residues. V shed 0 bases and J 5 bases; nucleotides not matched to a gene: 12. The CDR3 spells CASSQEERQGARGETQYF. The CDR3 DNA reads TGCGCCAGCAGCCAAGAGGAGCGACAGGGGGCCCGAGGGGAGACCCAGTACTTC.

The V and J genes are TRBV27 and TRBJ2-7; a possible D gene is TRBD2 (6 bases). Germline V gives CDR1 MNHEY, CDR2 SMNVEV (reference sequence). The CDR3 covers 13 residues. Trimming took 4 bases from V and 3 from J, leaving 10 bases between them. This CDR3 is CASSSGLFYEQYF. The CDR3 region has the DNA TGTGCCAGCAGTTCGGGACTGTTCTACGAGCAGTACTTC.

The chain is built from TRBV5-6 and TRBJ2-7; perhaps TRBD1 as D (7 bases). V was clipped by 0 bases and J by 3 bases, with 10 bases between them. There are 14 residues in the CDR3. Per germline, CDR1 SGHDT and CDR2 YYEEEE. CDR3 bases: TGTGCCAGCAGCTTGGGACAGGGACTCTACGAGCAGTACTTC. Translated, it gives CASSLGQGLYEQYF. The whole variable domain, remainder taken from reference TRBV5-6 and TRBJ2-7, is DAGVTQSPTHLIKTRGQQVTLRCSPKSGHDTVSWYQQALGQGPQFIFQYYEEEERQRGNFPDRFSGHQFPNYSSELNVNALLLGDSALYLCASSLGQGLYEQYFGPGTRLTVT.

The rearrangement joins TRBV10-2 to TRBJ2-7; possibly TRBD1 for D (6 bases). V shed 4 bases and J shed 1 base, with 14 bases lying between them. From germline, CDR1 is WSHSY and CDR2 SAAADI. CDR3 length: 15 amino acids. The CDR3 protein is CASSGQEIISYEQYF. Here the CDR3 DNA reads TGCGCCAGCAGTGGACAGGAGATTATATCCTACGAGCAGTACTTC.

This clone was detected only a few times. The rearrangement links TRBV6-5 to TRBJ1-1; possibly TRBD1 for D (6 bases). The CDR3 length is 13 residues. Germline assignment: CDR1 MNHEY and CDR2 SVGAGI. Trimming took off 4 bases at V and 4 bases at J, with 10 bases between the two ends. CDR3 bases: TGTGCCAGCAGTTTTGGGGGCTCCACTGAAGCTTTCTTT. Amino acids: CASSFGGSTEAFF.

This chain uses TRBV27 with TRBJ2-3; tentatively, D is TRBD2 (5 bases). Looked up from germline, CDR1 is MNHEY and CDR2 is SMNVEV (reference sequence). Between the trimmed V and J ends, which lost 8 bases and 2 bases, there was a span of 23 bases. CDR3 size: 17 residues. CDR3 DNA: TGTGCCAGCGGACGATCTAGCAGGTATAAAGTCACAGATACGCAGTATTTT. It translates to CASGRSSRYKVTDTQYF.

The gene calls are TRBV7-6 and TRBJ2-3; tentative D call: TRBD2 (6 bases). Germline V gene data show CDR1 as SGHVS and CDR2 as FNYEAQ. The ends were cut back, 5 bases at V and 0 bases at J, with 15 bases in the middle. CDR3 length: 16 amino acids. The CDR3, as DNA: TGTGCCAGCAGCCTGGGGACTTTTACTAGCACAGATACGCAGTATTTT. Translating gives CASSLGTFTSTDTQYF.

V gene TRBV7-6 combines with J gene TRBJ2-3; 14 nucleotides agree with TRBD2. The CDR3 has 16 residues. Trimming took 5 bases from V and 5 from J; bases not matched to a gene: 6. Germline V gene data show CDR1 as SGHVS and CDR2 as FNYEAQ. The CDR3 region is CASSPTSGGAGDTQYF. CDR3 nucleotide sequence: TGTGCCAGCAGCCCGACTAGCGGGGGGGCGGGAGATACGCAGTATTTT.

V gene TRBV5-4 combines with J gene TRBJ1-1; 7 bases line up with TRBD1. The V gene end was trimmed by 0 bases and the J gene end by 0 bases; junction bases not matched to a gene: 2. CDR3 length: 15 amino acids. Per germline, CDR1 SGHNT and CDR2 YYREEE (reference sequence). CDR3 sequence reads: CASSLAGTVNTEAFF. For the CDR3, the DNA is TGTGCCAGCAGCTTGGCGGGGACAGTGAACACTGAAGCTTTCTTT.

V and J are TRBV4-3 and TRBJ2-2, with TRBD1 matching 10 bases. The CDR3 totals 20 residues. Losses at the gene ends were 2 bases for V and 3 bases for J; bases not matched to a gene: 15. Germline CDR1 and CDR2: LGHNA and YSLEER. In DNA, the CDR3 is TGCGCCAGCAGCCAATCCGCGACAGGGGGCATTTCGGTCGACACCGGGGAGCTGTTTTTT. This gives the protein CASSQSATGGISVDTGELFF.

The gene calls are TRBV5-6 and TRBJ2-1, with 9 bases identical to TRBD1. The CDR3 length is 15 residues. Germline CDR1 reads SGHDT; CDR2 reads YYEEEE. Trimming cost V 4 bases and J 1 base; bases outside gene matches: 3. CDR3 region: CASSPGTGSYNEQFF. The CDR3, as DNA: TGTGCCAGCAGCCCCGGGACAGGGTCCTACAATGAGCAGTTCTTC.

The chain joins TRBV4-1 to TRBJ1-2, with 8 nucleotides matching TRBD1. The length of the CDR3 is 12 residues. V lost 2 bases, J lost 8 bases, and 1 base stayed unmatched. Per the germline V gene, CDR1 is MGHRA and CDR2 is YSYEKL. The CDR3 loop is CASSQRTGGYTF. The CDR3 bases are TGCGCCAGCAGCCAAAGGACAGGGGGCTACACCTTC.